Following are 30 T cell receptor beta chains from one sample sequenced in a study of T cells in Graves' hyperthyroidism and ophthalmopathy. The source material, RNA transcripts, was used to amplify TCR beta CDR3 regions. In the first-round RT-PCR of the TCR CDR3, the HTBI primer set was used. TCRdb re-called the multiplex PCR reads through MiXCR, storing one row per CDR3 protein. The sample holds about 95,000 distinct CDR3 sequences, 35% to 50% seen once. Sequenced sample: peripheral blood or thyroid tissue (not recorded which). These receptors were obtained from a woman aged 25 to 45 with Graves' hyperthyroidism.

At least ten counts were recorded for this clonotype. The gene calls are TRBV13 and TRBJ1-3; 9 bases map to TRBD1. Per germline, CDR1 PRHDT and CDR2 FYEKMQ (reference sequence). CDR3 length equals 17 residues. Germline trimming cut 6 bases from V and 0 bases from J; bases unmatched to any gene: 9. The DNA for the CDR3 is TGTGCCAGCAGGGGGACAGGGTCAACCATCTCTGGAAACACCATATATTTT. Residues: CASRGTGSTISGNTIYF.

The V and J genes are TRBV28 and TRBJ1-2; the match to TRBD1 covers 9 bases. Germline lookup yields CDR1 MDHEN and CDR2 SYDVKM. There are 14 residues in the CDR3. The V segment lost 5 bases and the J segment 8 bases; nucleotides outside the gene matches: 9. CDR3 coding DNA: TGTGCCAGCAGTCCCCCCGGGACAGGGTTCGGCTACACCTTC. Translation: CASSPPGTGFGYTF.

Regarding this clonotype: The limits of the CDR3 on the DNA are not certain, so only TCRdb's listed CDR3 is given. The genes are TRBV20-1 and TRBJ2-2. The length of the CDR3 is 17 amino acids, counting both ends. The V gene's germline CDR1 is DFQATT and CDR2 SNEGSKA (reference sequence). The CDR3 here is CSASLNEKRGTPGSCFF.

This clonotype was observed a few times. V usage is TRBV12-3 or TRBV12-4 and J usage is TRBJ2-3, with 11 bases that match TRBD2. With 2 bases clipped from V and 2 bases from J, the junction kept 3 bases outside the gene matches. The CDR3 has 16 residues. The CDR3 sequence: CASSLYSGRDTDTQYF. The CDR3 DNA is TGTGCCAGCAGTTTATATAGCGGGAGGGACACAGATACGCAGTATTTT.

On this clonotype itself: The DNA is left out, because the CDR3 cannot be placed on it with certainty; the CDR3 is given as TCRdb lists it. The chain recombines TRBV24-1 with TRBJ2-2; the table's D call TRBD1 went unverified against the DNA. Looked up from germline, CDR1 is KGHDR and CDR2 is SFDVKD. A total of 24 residues make up the CDR3, ends included. This CDR3 reads CATSDSQTGYGANVLTFGAGELFF.

Points on this clonotype: A much larger clone lies one base from this, so it may be a read error. The genes are TRBV12-3 or TRBV12-4 and TRBJ1-2; D is uncertain. The length of the CDR3 is 14 residues. V was pared by 6 bases and J by 0 bases, with 11 bases between. In DNA form, the CDR3 reads TGTGCCAGCAGACGCGGGGTAACTAACTATGGCTACACCTTC. This sequence encodes CASRRGVTNYGYTF.

Comment on this clonotype: No DNA is shown, since the ends of the CDR3 on it are uncertain; the CDR3 is the one TCRdb lists. The rearrangement uses TRBV5-1 and TRBJ2-7; the tabulated D call, TRBD1, remains unverified against the DNA. The CDR3 is 20 amino acids in total, end residues counted. The germline V gene has CDR1 SGHRS and CDR2 YFSETQ. The CDR3 here is CASSFYICSAPDRGSGEQYF.

The rearrangement links TRBV12-3 or TRBV12-4 to TRBJ1-3; D possibly corresponds to TRBD1 (6 bases). The CDR3 runs 12 residues. V gave up 11 bases and J gave up 4 bases, with 12 bases separating them. Here the CDR3 reads CAPGQGGNTIYF. The DNA for the CDR3 is TGTGCCCCAGGGCAGGGGGGAAACACCATATATTTT.

J is TRBJ2-7 and V is TRBV6-1, with D possibly TRBD2 on 5 matching bases. Trimming cost V 7 bases and J 9 bases, with 13 bases left between them. The CDR3 consists of 11 residues. Germline CDR1 MNHNS, CDR2 SASEGT. CDR3 region: CASTTDGGQYF. CDR3 in DNA: TGTGCCAGCACCACCGACGGAGGGCAGTACTTC.

The sample holds many counts of this clonotype. V and J are TRBV20-1 and TRBJ2-5, with TRBD2 matching over 15 bases. The CDR3 covers 13 residues. Germline V gene data show CDR1 as DFQATT and CDR2 as SNEGSKA (reference sequence). The V gene end was trimmed by 5 bases and the J gene end by 5 bases; junction bases not matched to a gene: 0. CDR3 sequence reads: CSAGTSGRETQYF. In DNA, the CDR3 is TGCAGTGCTGGGACTAGCGGGAGGGAGACCCAGTACTTC.

This clonotype was observed at least ten times. The chain combines TRBV7-6 with TRBJ2-2; D might be TRBD1 (6 bases). Germline V gene lookup returns CDR1 SGHVS and CDR2 FNYEAQ. The V and J ends lost 5 bases and 2 bases respectively, with 12 bases between them. CDR3 size: 15 residues. The CDR3 spells CASSPRTDNTGELFF. The DNA for the CDR3 is TGTGCCAGCAGCCCGAGGACAGACAACACCGGGGAGCTGTTTTTT.

This clonotype was seen at least ten times. The chain recombines TRBV28 with TRBJ2-7, with 8 bases fitting TRBD2. The CDR3 is 13 amino acids. The ends lost 7 bases at V and 3 bases at J; junction bases unmatched: 5. Looked up from germline, CDR1 is MDHEN and CDR2 is SYDVKM. The DNA for the CDR3 is TGTGCCAGCAACTACCTAGCGGGCTACGAGCAGTACTTC. This translates into CASNYLAGYEQYF.

This clonotype showed up many times. This chain uses TRBV7-6 with TRBJ1-1; 7 bases fit TRBD1. Trimming removed 5 bases from V and 1 base from J; junction bases left unmatched: 7. This CDR3 has 15 residues. Looked up from germline, CDR1 is SGHVS and CDR2 is FNYEAQ. DNA for the CDR3: TGTGCCAGCAGCAAAGACAGGGTGGAGAACACTGAAGCTTTCTTT. This encodes CASSKDRVENTEAFF.

This clonotype was counted once. The V call is TRBV20-1, the J call TRBJ2-2; possible D gene TRBD1, 5 bases. Germline lookup yields CDR1 DFQATT and CDR2 SNEGSKA (reference sequence). V dropped 5 bases and J dropped 2 bases, with 12 bases sitting between them. This CDR3 contains 14 residues. The CDR3 loop is CSALYQGNTGELFF. The CDR3 nucleotides read TGCAGTGCTCTTTACCAGGGAAACACCGGGGAGCTGTTTTTT.

This clonotype was detected many times. The chain carries TRBV12-3 or TRBV12-4 and TRBJ2-6; TRBD2 aligns across 9 bases. Trimming took 6 bases from V and 4 from J; bases not matched to a gene: 13. The CDR3 totals 18 residues. The CDR3 region has the DNA TGTGCCAGCAGCCCTCGGGTAGCGGGAGTGGCAGGGGCCAACGTCCTGACTTTC. Amino acid sequence: CASSPRVAGVAGANVLTF.

There are a few counts of this clonotype. This may arise from a read error, as a much more abundant clone is one base away. V usage is TRBV6-6 and J usage is TRBJ2-7, with TRBD2 matching 8 bases. Looked up from germline, CDR1 is MNHNY and CDR2 is SVGAGI (reference sequence). The CDR3 sequence is 14 residues long. The V segment lost 5 bases and the J segment 5 bases; nucleotides outside the gene matches: 8. The CDR3 sequence: CASSPLAGTHEQYF. CDR3 DNA sequence: TGTGCCAGCAGTCCTTTAGCGGGAACCCACGAGCAGTACTTC.

Concerning this clonotype: Since a much larger clone is just one base distant, this may be a read error. J is TRBJ2-3 and V is TRBV5-1, with TRBD2 identical over 8 bases. CDR3 length: 15 residues. With V trimmed by 4 bases and J by 2 bases, 6 bases remained unmatched. Germline CDR1 reads SGHRS; CDR2 reads YFSETQ. The CDR3 bases are TGCGCCAGCAGCAGGGGACTAGATGACACAGATACGCAGTATTTT. Its protein product is CASSRGLDDTDTQYF.

The sample holds many counts of this clonotype. The genes are TRBV2 and TRBJ1-5; no clear D. The germline V gene encodes CDR1 SNHLY and CDR2 FYNNEI. Trimming pared 6 bases from V and 6 bases from J, leaving 9 bases between. CDR3 length: 12 residues. CDR3 sequence: CASRDPGQPQHF. CDR3 bases: TGTGCCAGCAGGGATCCGGGTCAGCCCCAGCATTTT.

The chain uses TRBV2 and TRBJ1-1; TRBD1 agrees at 7 bases. The germline V gene has CDR1 SNHLY and CDR2 FYNNEI. V was pared by 4 bases and J by 11 bases, with 22 bases of the junction left unmatched. The CDR3 extends over 17 amino acids. CDR3 sequence (DNA): TGTGCCAGCAGTGCCCAGGGGGGGCCTGAAGCTTTCTCTACGGCTTTCTTT. Its protein is CASSAQGGPEAFSTAFF.

At least ten counts were recorded for this clonotype. The genes are TRBV20-1 and TRBJ2-3; D not resolved. Trimming pared 8 bases from V and 5 bases from J, leaving 14 bases between. Germline loops: CDR1 DFQATT, CDR2 SNEGSKA (reference sequence). The length of the CDR3 is 12 residues. The CDR3 is CSLYPGGDTQYF. The CDR3 DNA follows: TGCAGTCTCTATCCCGGTGGAGATACGCAGTATTTT.

This clonotype was observed at least ten times. The V gene is TRBV18, the J gene TRBJ1-5, with D perhaps matching TRBD1 (6 bases). The CDR3 totals 15 residues. Deletions cut 6 bases from V and 4 bases from J, with 16 bases between. The germline V gene encodes CDR1 KGHSH and CDR2 LQKENI. The CDR3 nucleotides read TGTGCCAGCTCTCTCGAACAGGGAGCAAATCAGCCCCAGCATTTT. Translation gives CASSLEQGANQPQHF.

This clonotype was detected only once. The rearrangement links TRBV7-3 to TRBJ2-7; 10 bases fit TRBD2. The CDR3 covers 15 residues. J gave up 2 bases and V 4 bases, and 5 bases lay outside the gene matches. Germline V gene sequence: CDR1 SGHTA, CDR2 FQGTGA. The CDR3 bases are TGTGCCAGCAGCTCATCTAGCGGGAGCACCTACGAGCAGTACTTC. The encoded protein is CASSSSSGSTYEQYF.

This clonotype came up many times. The rearrangement uses TRBV28 and TRBJ1-1; 9 bases agree with TRBD1. CDR1 and CDR2 (germline): MDHEN, SYDVKM. The CDR3 totals 16 residues. With V trimmed by 4 bases and J by 5 bases, 11 bases remained unmatched. CDR3 sequence: CASSSPPNRGRTEAFF. Here the CDR3 DNA reads TGTGCCAGCAGTTCCCCTCCGAACAGGGGGCGGACTGAAGCTTTCTTT.

This clonotype was picked up many times. This chain uses TRBV9 with TRBJ2-7, with 12 bases fitting TRBD1. Germline V gives CDR1 SGDLS, CDR2 YYNGEE. The CDR3 consists of 15 residues. Losses at the gene ends were 4 bases for V and 3 bases for J; bases not matched to a gene: 5. The CDR3, as DNA: TGTGCCAGCAGCCCCGGGACAGGGGGCGTCTACGAGCAGTACTTC. Translated: CASSPGTGGVYEQYF.

This clonotype was detected many times. The chain recombines TRBV7-2 with TRBJ1-2; the D gene is possibly TRBD1 (5 bases). This CDR3 region has 14 residues. Trimming left V 1 base short and J 7 bases short, with 13 bases between. The germline V gene encodes CDR1 SGHTA and CDR2 FQGNSA. The CDR3: CASSLVSGKGGYTF. CDR3 nucleotide sequence: TGTGCCAGCAGCTTAGTGTCAGGGAAAGGTGGCTACACCTTC.

This clonotype has a count of ten or more. A far larger clone is one nucleotide away, so this likely arose from a read error. Since no conserved phenylalanine or tryptophan closes the CDR3, a read error is the likely cause. The genes are TRBV9 and TRBJ2-7; D not resolved. The V gene lost 4 bases and the J gene lost 1 base, with 3 bases spanning the gap. The germline CDR1 and CDR2 sequences are SGDLS and YYNGEE. This CDR3 contains 11 residues. CDR3 in amino acids: CASSPSYEQYL. The CDR3 bases are TGTGCCAGCAGCCCTTCCTACGAGCAGTACCTC.

This clonotype has a single count. A read error may produce the germline difference seen at one junction end. The chain carries TRBV12-3 or TRBV12-4 and TRBJ2-5; D uncertain. CDR3 length equals 14 residues. CDR3 sequence reads: CASGFEQNQETRYF. CDR3 DNA sequence: TGTGCCAGCGGTTTCGAACAGAACCAAGAGACCCGGTACTTC.

This clonotype was seen at least ten times. The rearrangement uses TRBV6-5 and TRBJ1-5; D is uncertain. Germline CDR1 is MNHEY and CDR2 is SVGAGI. V was cut by 5 bases and J by 0 bases, with 8 bases left in between. The CDR3 spans 14 residues. DNA of the CDR3: TGTGCCAGCAGTGACGACTCTAGCAATCAGCCCCAGCATTTT. Encoded protein: CASSDDSSNQPQHF.

The gene calls are TRBV20-1 and TRBJ2-7; D possibly corresponds to TRBD1 (6 bases). CDR1 and CDR2 (germline): DFQATT, SNEGSKA (reference sequence). The CDR3 is 14 amino acids. The V end lost 1 base, the J end lost 2 bases, and 12 bases lay between the germline ends. This CDR3 reads CSARGTAETYEQYF. In DNA form, the CDR3 reads TGCAGTGCTAGAGGGACAGCAGAAACCTACGAGCAGTACTTC.

This clonotype showed up many times. This rearrangement joins TRBV9 to TRBJ1-2, with D unclear. CDR1 SGDLS and CDR2 YYNGEE come from the germline V gene. There are 17 residues in the CDR3. V lost 0 bases and J lost 0, with 15 bases in between. The CDR3 here is CASSVAGTFSPNYGYTF. CDR3 nucleotide sequence: TGTGCCAGCAGCGTAGCCGGAACCTTCTCGCCTAACTATGGCTACACCTTC.